Below, 11 T cell receptor beta chains from the same sample are listed, as sequenced in a study of blood T cell repertoires in COVID-19. Repertoires were generated with immunoSEQ multiplex PCR, while TCRdb's copy carries only in-frame clones and drops some. The sample contains 250,000 to 300,000 clones, 88% of which appear only once. The sequenced sample consisted of PBMCs or T cells enriched from blood (not recorded which). The receptors derive from a woman aged 30 to 39 who had recovered from COVID-19.

The V call is TRBV28, the J call TRBJ1-4, with 10 bases fitting TRBD1. Germline CDR1 reads MDHEN; CDR2 reads SYDVKM. The CDR3 totals 18 residues. J lost 8 bases, V lost 4 bases, and 16 bases had no gene match. The CDR3: CASSWVYGRGQGGEKLFF. The CDR3 DNA is TGTGCCAGCAGTTGGGTATATGGACGAGGACAGGGGGGGGAAAAACTGTTTTTT.

This chain links TRBV2 with TRBJ1-4, with no clear D. Germline V CDR1 and CDR2: SNHLY, FYNNEI. Trimming removed 8 bases from V and 8 bases from J, with 12 bases in between. The CDR3 runs 12 residues. The CDR3 protein is CASRRLGEKLFF. For the CDR3, the DNA is TGTGCCAGCCGGAGGTTAGGGGAAAAACTGTTTTTT. Using reference TRBV2 and TRBJ1-4 for the parts outside the CDR3, the full variable domain is EPEVTQTPSHQVTQMGQEVILRCVPISNHLYFYWYRQILGQKVEFLVSFYNNEISEKSEIFDDQFSVERPDGSNFTLKIRSTKLEDSAMYFCASRRLGEKLFFGSGTQLSVL.

The genes are TRBV11-2 and TRBJ2-1; 9 bases map to TRBD1. The CDR3 runs to 16 residues. Trimming took 0 bases from V and 6 from J; bases not matched to a gene: 6. Germline V gives CDR1 SGHAT, CDR2 FQNNGV. The CDR3 coding sequence is TGTGCCAGCAGCTTAGATTGGACAGGGGCGGGCAATGAGCAGTTCTTC. It encodes CASSLDWTGAGNEQFF.

The chain combines TRBV6-4 with TRBJ1-2, with 8 bases aligning to TRBD1. This CDR3 spans 13 amino acids. V was clipped by 3 bases and J by 7 bases; unmatched bases: 4. CDR1 is MRHNA, CDR2 SNTAGT, per germline. The DNA of the CDR3 is TGTGCCAGCAGTGAAACAGGGGGAGGTGGCTACACCTTC. The encoded protein is CASSETGGGGYTF.

V gene TRBV6-6 combines with J gene TRBJ1-2; TRBD1 agrees at 10 bases. With V trimmed by 7 bases and J by 8 bases, 10 bases remained unmatched. This CDR3 comprises 14 residues. Germline loops: CDR1 MNHNY, CDR2 SVGAGI (reference sequence). In nucleotides, the CDR3 is TGTGCCAGCACCGCCGGGACAGGGGATTTGGGCTACACCTTC. This codes for CASTAGTGDLGYTF.

This chain links TRBV5-1 with TRBJ2-3, with D uncertain. CDR1 is SGHRS, CDR2 YFSETQ, per germline. V lost 3 bases and J lost 4, with 21 bases in between. This CDR3 is 17 amino acids long. In DNA form, the CDR3 reads TGCGCCAGCAGCTCCTTATTGTCTAGGATAGTCCCAGATACGCAGTATTTT. It is translated as CASSSLLSRIVPDTQYF.

The V call is TRBV10-3, the J call TRBJ2-7; 11 bases match TRBD2. The junction had 3 bases not matched to a gene; V was cut back by 11 bases and J by 3 bases. In germline, CDR1 is ENHRY, CDR2 SYGVKD. CDR3 length: 12 residues. The CDR3 spells CAVGTSGYEQYF. CDR3 nucleotide sequence: TGTGCCGTCGGGACTAGCGGCTACGAGCAGTACTTC.

The rearrangement uses TRBV13 and TRBJ2-7; D unclear. Germline V gives CDR1 PRHDT, CDR2 FYEKMQ (reference sequence). The germline V and J ends were trimmed by 5 bases and 0 bases, with 14 bases remaining between them. This CDR3 region has 15 residues. The CDR3 here is CASSRVGSSSYEQYF. In DNA, the CDR3 is TGTGCCAGCAGCCGGGTCGGGTCGAGCTCCTACGAGCAGTACTTC.

This chain connects TRBV28 to TRBJ1-5, with D tentatively TRBD1 (6 bases). Per germline, CDR1 MDHEN and CDR2 SYDVKM. This CDR3 comprises 16 residues. V dropped 6 bases and J dropped 1 base, with 16 bases sitting between them. Written as DNA, the CDR3 is TGTGCCAGCAGCCTACCAGGGGCAGGGAGCAATCAGCCCCAGCATTTT. Protein sequence: CASSLPGAGSNQPQHF. Full variable domain (outside the CDR3, taken from reference TRBV28 and TRBJ1-5): DVKVTQSSRYLVKRTGEKVFLECVQDMDHENMFWYRQDPGLGLRLIYFSYDVKMKEKGDIPEGYSVSREKKERFSLILESASTNQTSMYLCASSLPGAGSNQPQHFGDGTRLSIL.

The V and J genes are TRBV3-1 (or the pseudogene TRBV3-2) and TRBJ1-1, with TRBD1 matching 8 bases. Germline CDR1 LGHDT, CDR2 YNNKEL (reference sequence). V lost 2 bases and J lost 0; bases outside the gene matches: 2. The CDR3 runs 15 residues. CDR3 region: CASSQWTGLNTEAFF. CDR3 sequence (DNA): TGTGCCAGCAGCCAATGGACAGGGTTGAACACTGAAGCTTTCTTT.

The rearrangement links TRBV7-2 to TRBJ2-5; TRBD2 matches at 10 bases. With 1 base clipped from V and 1 base from J, the junction kept 9 bases outside the gene matches. CDR1 is SGHTA, CDR2 FQGNSA, per germline. This CDR3 contains 18 residues. The CDR3 nucleotides are TGTGCCAGCAGCTTAGTAGGTAGCGGGGGGATGGGCCAAGAGACCCAGTACTTC. Its protein product is CASSLVGSGGMGQETQYF. Variable domain in full (rest from reference TRBV7-2 and TRBJ2-5): GAGVSQSPSNKVTEKGKDVELRCDPISGHTALYWYRQSLGQGLEFLIYFQGNSAPDKSGLPSDRFSAERTGGSVSTLTIQRTQQEDSAVYLCASSLVGSGGMGQETQYFGPGTRLLVL.